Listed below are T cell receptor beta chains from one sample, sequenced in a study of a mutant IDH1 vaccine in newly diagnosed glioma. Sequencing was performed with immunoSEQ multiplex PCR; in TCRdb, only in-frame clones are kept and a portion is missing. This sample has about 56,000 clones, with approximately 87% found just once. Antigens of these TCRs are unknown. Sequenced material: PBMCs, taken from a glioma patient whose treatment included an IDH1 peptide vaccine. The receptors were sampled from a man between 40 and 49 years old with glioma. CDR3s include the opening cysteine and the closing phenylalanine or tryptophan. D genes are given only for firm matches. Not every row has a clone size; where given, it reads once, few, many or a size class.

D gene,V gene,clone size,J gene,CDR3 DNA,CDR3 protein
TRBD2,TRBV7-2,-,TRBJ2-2,TGTGCCAGCAGCCGGGGGGTCGGGGAGCTGTTTTTT,CASSRGVGELFF
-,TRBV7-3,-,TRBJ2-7,TGTGCCAGCAGCCCCGGTCGGGGGCCCGGGTATAACTCCTACGAGCAGTACTTC,CASSPGRGPGYNSYEQYF
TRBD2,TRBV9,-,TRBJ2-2,TGTGCCAGCAGCCCCAGACGGACTAGCGGGCGCGGGGAGCTGTTTTTT,CASSPRRTSGRGELFF
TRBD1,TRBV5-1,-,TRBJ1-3,TGCGCCAGCCGCCAGGGGGCATCAGGAAACACCATATATTTT,CASRQGASGNTIYF
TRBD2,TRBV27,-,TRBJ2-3,TGTGCCAGCAGTTTAGGGGGGGGGACGCAGTATTTT,CASSLGGGTQYF
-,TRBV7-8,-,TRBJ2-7,TGTGCCAGCAGCCCGGCTCTGGACTCCTACGAGCAGTACTTC,CASSPALDSYEQYF
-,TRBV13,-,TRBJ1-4,TGTGCCAGCAGCCCCCATCTCCGGGCAACTAATGAAAAACTGTTTTTT,CASSPHLRATNEKLFF
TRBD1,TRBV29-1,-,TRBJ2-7,TGCAGCGTTGAAGTCGGGGACAGGCGCCCCTACGAGCAGTACTTC,CSVEVGDRRPYEQYF
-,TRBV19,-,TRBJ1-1,TGTGCCAGTAGTCAGCGTAGGACTGAAGCTTTCTTT,CASSQRRTEAFF
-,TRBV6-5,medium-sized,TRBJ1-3,TGTGCCAGCAGTTACAGTGCAGGCGGAAACACCATATATTTT,CASSYSAGGNTIYF
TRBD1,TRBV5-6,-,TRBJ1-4,TGTGCCAGTCAGGGGGGCGCAACTAATGAAAAACTGTTTTTT,CASQGGATNEKLFF
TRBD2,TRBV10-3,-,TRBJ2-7,TGTGCCATCAGTGAGTTGACTAGCGAGATCGACGAGCAGTACTTC,CAISELTSEIDEQYF
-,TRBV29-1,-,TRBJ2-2,TGCAGCGTCCATCAGCTTAGCGGGGAGCTGTTTTTT,CSVHQLSGELFF
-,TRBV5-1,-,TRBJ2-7,TGCGCCAGTTGTAAGGGTGGTGGGCAGTACTTC,CASCKGGGQYF
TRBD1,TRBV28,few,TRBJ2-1,TGTGCCAGCAGCCCCGGGACAGACAATGAGCAGTTCTTC,CASSPGTDNEQFF
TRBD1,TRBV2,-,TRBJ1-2,TGTGCCAGCAGTGCACAGGGGATGGGTGGCTACACCTTC,CASSAQGMGGYTF
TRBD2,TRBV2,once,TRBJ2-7,TGTGCCAGCACCCTTACTAGCGGCGCCGGGGACGAGCAGTACTTC,CASTLTSGAGDEQYF
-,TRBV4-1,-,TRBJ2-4,TGCGCCAGCAGCCAGGTACCGGGACGCTCCTGGGCCAAAAACATTCAGTACTTC,CASSQVPGRSWAKNIQYF
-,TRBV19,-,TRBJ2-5,TGTGCCAGTAGTATAGCTTCATTGGAGAGGGTAGAGACCCAGTACTTC,CASSIASLERVETQYF
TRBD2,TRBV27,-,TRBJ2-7,TGTGCCAGCAGTAGAGCGGGAGGGCCATCCTACGAGCAGTACTTC,CASSRAGGPSYEQYF
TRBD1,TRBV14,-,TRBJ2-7,TGTGCCAGCAGCCATCCCTCCGGGACAGGTCCCTACGAGCAGTACTTC,CASSHPSGTGPYEQYF
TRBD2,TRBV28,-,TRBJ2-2,TGTGCCAGCAATGGCGGGAGGGCCGACACCGGGGAGCTGTTTTTT,CASNGGRADTGELFF
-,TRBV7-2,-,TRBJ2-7,TGTGCCAGCAGCCCAGAGGCGGGGAGCTCCTACGAGCAGTACTTC,CASSPEAGSSYEQYF
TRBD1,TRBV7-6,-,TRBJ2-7,TGTGCCAGCAGTTCGGAGACAGGGTCTTTCTACGAGCAGTACTTC,CASSSETGSFYEQYF
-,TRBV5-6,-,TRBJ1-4,TGTGCCAGCAGCTTCAATGAAAAACTGTTTTTT,CASSFNEKLFF
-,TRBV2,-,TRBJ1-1,TGTGCCAGCAGTGACATTTCCCTCCGCACTGAAGCTTTCTTT,CASSDISLRTEAFF
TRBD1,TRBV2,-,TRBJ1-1,TGTGCCAGCAGTGAATGGGGGAGTATGTGGGGACAGGGGGTGAGCACTGAAGCTTTCTTT,CASSEWGSMWGQGVSTEAFF
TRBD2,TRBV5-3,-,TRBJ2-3,TGTGCCAGAAGCTACGGACTAGCGGGAGGTCGGGATACGCAGTATTTT,CARSYGLAGGRDTQYF
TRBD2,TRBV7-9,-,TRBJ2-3,TGTGCCAGCAGCCTGCGACTAGCGGGAGGAGGTGATACGCAGTATTTT,CASSLRLAGGGDTQYF